This is a list of T cell receptor beta chains from one sample in a study of blood T cell repertoires in COVID-19. Sequencing used immunoSEQ multiplex PCR; TCRdb keeps in-frame clones, though not all of them. Of some 180,000 clones in the sample, roughly nine tenths are singletons; the top ten hold around 21%. What was sequenced was peripheral blood. These receptors came from a man aged 65-85 years with active or convalescent COVID-19. The CDR3 runs from the conserved cysteine through the conserved F or W. Clone size appears in some rows only: once, few, many, or a class for an expanded clone.

TRBJ2-1,once,17,TRBV27,CASSLWTSGSRYNEQFF
TRBJ2-3,.,15,TRBV18,CASSPSQGPTDTQYF
TRBJ1-4,.,12,TRBV28,CASSVRAEKLFF
TRBJ1-1,.,15,TRBV3-1/TRBV3-2,CASSQTLQGVAEAFF
TRBJ2-5,.,13,TRBV18,CASSGTRRETQYF
TRBJ1-5,.,12,TRBV5-8,CASSYYNQPQHF
TRBJ2-1,.,13,TRBV6-5,CASGAPGGNEQFF
TRBJ1-3,few,15,TRBV7-9,CASSRQESSGNTIYF
TRBJ2-1,.,14,TRBV2,CASTLAGGGNEQFF
TRBJ2-7,.,15,TRBV23-1,CASSRLTSDRYEQYF
TRBJ2-5,.,16,TRBV7-7,CASSPGTSGGGETQYF
TRBJ2-1,.,16,TRBV10-3,CAIMNRLAGTYNEQFF
TRBJ2-5,.,13,TRBV24-1,CATSVGGPGTQYF
TRBJ2-4,.,17,TRBV27,CASSPWTSGLAKNIQYF
TRBJ2-1,.,15,TRBV5-5,CASSLDRTTYNEQFF
TRBJ1-3,.,14,TRBV19,CASSRGLGGNTIYF
TRBJ1-1,few,13,TRBV6-5,CASSRRVDTEAFF